The 21 T cell receptor beta chains in this list originate from one sample, sequenced in a study of PD-L1 blockade in urothelial cancer. Produced via immunoSEQ multiplex PCR; TCRdb's table is partial and in-frame only. The data show 100,000 to 150,000 clones, roughly 83% seen once. Time point indicated: peripheral blood 6 weeks after treatment start. This specimen was PBMCs, taken around atezolizumab (anti-PD-L1) treatment. The receptors here all came from a man aged 50 to 59 with urothelial cancer.

This clone was detected only once. DNA for the CDR3: TGTGCCAGCAGTTACTCGCTTCAGGGAGGCACCTACGAGCAGTACTTC. It codes for CASSYSLQGGTYEQYF. The chain couples TRBV6-5 to TRBJ2-7, with a weak D call TRBD2 (6 bases). This CDR3 has 16 amino acids. CDR1 is MNHEY and CDR2 is SVGAGI in the germline V gene. V gave up 0 bases and J gave up 2 bases, with 14 bases separating them.

The chain couples TRBV2 to TRBJ1-3, with 7 bases identical to TRBD1. Germline CDR1 SNHLY, CDR2 FYNNEI. V trimming: 6 bases; J trimming: 2 bases; junction bases outside the gene matches: 4. The CDR3 length is 14 residues. The CDR3 nucleotides are TGTGCCAGCAGGTTAGGGGGCACTGGAAACACCATATATTTT. Translating gives CASRLGGTGNTIYF.

The chain uses TRBV9 and TRBJ2-1, with TRBD2 identical over 8 bases. Germline V gives CDR1 SGDLS, CDR2 YYNGEE. Trimming cost V 0 bases and J 4 bases; bases outside gene matches: 3. This CDR3 comprises 15 residues. CDR3 loop: CASSVDSGIYNEQFF. For the CDR3, the DNA is TGTGCCAGCAGCGTAGATAGCGGGATTTACAATGAGCAGTTCTTC.

The CDR3 protein is CASRDRNSNQPQHF. CDR3 nucleotides: TGTGCCAGCCGGGACAGAAATAGCAATCAGCCCCAGCATTTT. This chain uses TRBV6-1 with TRBJ1-5, with 7 nucleotides matching TRBD1. This CDR3 is 14 amino acids long. V lost 8 bases to trimming and J lost 0 bases; unmatched junction nucleotides: 4. CDR1 MNHNS and CDR2 SASEGT come from the germline V gene.

The rearrangement joins TRBV2 to TRBJ2-1, with a possible D match to TRBD2 (5 bases). V was pared by 2 bases and J by 6 bases, with 14 bases between. The CDR3 spans 15 residues. Per germline, CDR1 SNHLY and CDR2 FYNNEI. The CDR3, as DNA: TGTGCCAGCAGTGAACTAGCCCTGCGGGTCAATGAGCAGTTCTTC. Amino acids: CASSELALRVNEQFF.

The chain couples TRBV20-1 to TRBJ2-1; D remains ambiguous. Germline assignment: CDR1 DFQATT and CDR2 SNEGSKA (reference sequence). V was cut by 0 bases and J by 6 bases, with 3 bases left in between. The CDR3 loop spans 11 amino acids. CDR3 sequence: CSARDSNEQFF. The DNA for the CDR3 is TGCAGTGCTAGAGACTCCAATGAGCAGTTCTTC.

This clone appeared once. This sequence joins TRBV14 and TRBJ2-3; D is undetermined. The germline CDR1 and CDR2 sequences are SGHDN and FVKESK. V was trimmed by 0 bases and J by 6 bases, leaving 16 bases between them. The CDR3 extends over 16 amino acids. Here the CDR3 reads CASSQELSKSADTQYF. DNA for the CDR3: TGTGCCAGCAGCCAAGAATTATCGAAGTCTGCGGATACGCAGTATTTT. The whole variable domain, remainder taken from reference TRBV14 and TRBJ2-3, is EAGVTQFPSHSVIEKGQTVTLRCDPISGHDNLYWYRRVMGKEIKFLLHFVKESKQDESGMPNNRFLAERTGGTYSTLKVQPAELEDSGVYFCASSQELSKSADTQYFGPGTRLTVL.

The chain recombines TRBV11-1 with TRBJ2-2; 7 bases line up with TRBD2. The J segment lost 4 bases and the V segment lost 3 bases, leaving 8 bases of the junction unmatched. The CDR3 length is 16 residues. Germline V CDR1 and CDR2: SGHAT, FQDESV (reference sequence). The CDR3, as DNA: TGTGCCAGCAGCTTCATTGGCGGGAGTACCACCGGGGAGCTGTTTTTT. Translating it yields CASSFIGGSTTGELFF.

V usage is TRBV6-5 and J usage is TRBJ1-2, with a weak D call TRBD1 (5 bases). Trimming stripped 0 bases from V and 6 bases from J, with 8 bases between. The CDR3 contains 13 residues. Germline values: CDR1 MNHEY, CDR2 SVGAGI. CDR3 loop: CASSYSRGNGYTF. In DNA, the CDR3 is TGTGCCAGCAGTTACTCTAGGGGAAATGGCTACACCTTC.

V usage is TRBV11-2 and J usage is TRBJ2-7, with a weak D call TRBD2 (5 bases). This CDR3 is 14 amino acids long. V was clipped by 6 bases and J by 0 bases, with 12 bases between them. Per the germline V gene, CDR1 is SGHAT and CDR2 is FQNNGV. In DNA form, the CDR3 reads TGTGCCAGCAGGCCGAGCGGCAGCTCCTACGAGCAGTACTTC. The encoded protein is CASRPSGSSYEQYF.

V and J are TRBV2 and TRBJ2-7; 9 bases match TRBD1. The CDR3 is made up of 13 amino acids. Per germline, CDR1 SNHLY and CDR2 FYNNEI. The J segment lost 5 bases and the V segment lost 6 bases, leaving 5 bases of the junction unmatched. Written as DNA, the CDR3 is TGTGCCAGCAGCAACAGGGGGCCGGACGAGCAGTACTTC. This codes for CASSNRGPDEQYF.

This rearrangement joins TRBV11-1 to TRBJ2-3, with 7 bases fitting TRBD2. The V segment lost 3 bases and the J segment 0 bases; nucleotides outside the gene matches: 9. This CDR3 is 17 amino acids long. Looked up from germline, CDR1 is SGHAT and CDR2 is FQDESV (reference sequence). In nucleotides, the CDR3 is TGTGCCAGCAGCTTGAGGTTCGCGGGAGCCAGCACAGATACGCAGTATTTT. It encodes CASSLRFAGASTDTQYF.

The chain joins TRBV5-4 to TRBJ2-3; D may be TRBD2 (7 bases). Germline V gene sequence: CDR1 SGHNT, CDR2 YYREEE (reference sequence). Trimming shortened V by 4 bases and J by 4 bases, and 19 bases separated the two germline ends. This CDR3 has 16 residues. CDR3 amino acids: CASSRGAGANPDTQYF. The CDR3 region has the DNA TGTGCCAGCAGCAGGGGGGCGGGAGCGAACCCAGATACGCAGTATTTT.

V is TRBV11-2 and J is TRBJ1-6; no clear D. Germline V gene data show CDR1 as SGHAT and CDR2 as FQNNGV. Trimming cost V 5 bases and J 6 bases, with 17 bases left between them. The CDR3 runs to 16 residues. The CDR3 region is CASSPIPGRSNSPLHF. CDR3 coding DNA: TGTGCCAGCAGCCCGATTCCAGGAAGAAGTAATTCACCCCTCCACTTT. Together with reference TRBV11-2 and TRBJ1-6, the CDR3 gives the full variable domain: EAGVAQSPRYKIIEKRQSVAFWCNPISGHATLYWYQQILGQGPKLLIQFQNNGVVDDSQLPKDRFSAERLKGVDSTLKIQPAKLEDSAVYLCASSPIPGRSNSPLHFGNGTRLTVT.

J is TRBJ2-5 and V is TRBV11-2; maybe TRBD2 (7 bases). The germline CDR1 and CDR2 sequences are SGHAT and FQNNGV. V shed 2 bases and J shed 2 bases, with 15 bases lying between them. The CDR3 spans 16 residues. CDR3 coding DNA: TGTGCCAGCAGCTTATCCTCAGGGGAGGGTCAAGAGACCCAGTACTTC. Amino acids: CASSLSSGEGQETQYF. The variable domain in full, with the rest retrieved from reference TRBV11-2 and TRBJ2-5, is EAGVAQSPRYKIIEKRQSVAFWCNPISGHATLYWYQQILGQGPKLLIQFQNNGVVDDSQLPKDRFSAERLKGVDSTLKIQPAKLEDSAVYLCASSLSSGEGQETQYFGPGTRLLVL.

This chain uses TRBV4-1 with TRBJ1-6; D call uncertain. The CDR3 covers 17 residues. With 0 bases removed from V and 0 bases from J, the gap between germline ends came to 9 bases. Per germline, CDR1 MGHRA and CDR2 YSYEKL. Written as DNA, the CDR3 is TGCGCCAGCAGCCAAGATCGCAGTTTCTCCTATAATTCACCCCTCCACTTT. Its protein product is CASSQDRSFSYNSPLHF.

The CDR3 reads CASRPGQLNEKLFF. CDR3 in DNA: TGCGCCAGCAGACCGGGACAGCTTAATGAAAAACTGTTTTTT. The chain recombines TRBV5-1 with TRBJ1-4; 7 nucleotides agree with TRBD1. Unmatched junction bases numbered 5, after V lost 5 bases and J lost 4 bases. This CDR3 comprises 14 residues. The germline CDR1 and CDR2 sequences are SGHRS and YFSETQ.

This clone was recorded once. The chain recombines TRBV4-2 with TRBJ2-1; the match to TRBD2 covers 7 bases. Looked up from germline, CDR1 is LGHNA and CDR2 is YNFKEQ. J gave up 9 bases and V 1 base, and 9 bases lay outside the gene matches. This CDR3 contains 15 residues. As DNA, the CDR3 is TGTGCCAGCAGCCAAGTAAGTGGCACGGGGGGTGAGCAGTTCTTC. Translated: CASSQVSGTGGEQFF.

This clone has a single count. The rearrangement links TRBV27 to TRBJ2-6, with D tentatively TRBD2 (5 bases). Between the trimmed V and J ends, which lost 6 bases and 0 bases, there was a span of 18 bases. The V gene's germline CDR1 is MNHEY and CDR2 SMNVEV (reference sequence). CDR3 length: 18 residues. Written as DNA, the CDR3 is TGTGCCAGCAGGGATAGCGTTCAGTTATTCTCTGGGGCCAACGTCCTGACTTTC. This codes for CASRDSVQLFSGANVLTF.

J is TRBJ2-7 and V is TRBV28; D is possibly TRBD1 (5 bases). Trimming pared 7 bases from V and 5 bases from J, leaving 12 bases between. Germline-derived CDR1 and CDR2 are MDHEN and SYDVKM. The length of the CDR3 is 12 residues. The DNA of the CDR3 is TGTGCCAGCAAGACAGAATTCAACGAGCAGTACTTC. This sequence encodes CASKTEFNEQYF. The whole variable domain, remainder taken from reference TRBV28 and TRBJ2-7, is DVKVTQSSRYLVKRTGEKVFLECVQDMDHENMFWYRQDPGLGLRLIYFSYDVKMKEKGDIPEGYSVSREKKERFSLILESASTNQTSMYLCASKTEFNEQYFGPGTRLTVT.

A note on this clone: A junction end diverges from the germline sequence, so it may reflect a read error. CDR3 coding DNA: TGTGCCAGCTCACCCCCAGTTCCAGGTGGCTTCACCTTC. Encoded protein: CASSPPVPGGFTF. V usage is TRBV18 and J usage is TRBJ1-2; unclear D gene. The CDR3 is 13 amino acids. CDR1 and CDR2 from the germline V gene are KGHSH and LQKENI.